This T cell receptor (beta chain) was retrieved from a study of blood T cell repertoires in COVID-19. V was shortened by 6 bases and J by 7 bases, with 10 bases between the two germline ends. This CDR3 has 13 amino acids. Sequenced by immunoSEQ multiplex PCR; TCRdb stores in-frame clones only, minus some. The sample consists of 270,000 or so clones, approximately 86% of them appearing once. This clone was counted a single time. Within the sample, other DNA sequences also encode this same CDR3. The material sequenced was peripheral blood. V usage is TRBV12-3 or TRBV12-4 and J usage is TRBJ1-6; D ambiguous. The sequence came from a woman under 30 with acute or convalescent COVID-19. Here the CDR3 reads CASSPRQNSPLHF. CDR3 bases: TGTGCCAGCAGCCCAAGACAAAATTCACCCCTCCACTTT.